Listed here is a single T cell receptor beta chain. The sample originates from a study of blood T cells in healthy people across ages. This CDR3 has 15 residues. A sample-barcoded 5' primer and a J-beta primer mix were used in a second PCR of roughly 6 to 12 cycles. TCRdb itself ran the 5' RACE reads through MiXCR, one entry per CDR3 protein. The data show under 1,100,000 distinct CDR3 sequences, with almost 25% seen just once and approximately 0.71% held by the top ten. These data also formed part of another study, on T cells of mothers and their children.

This chain connects TRBV21-1 to TRBJ2-3; the table's TRBD1 call for D was not verified on the DNA. TRBV21-1 is tagged as a pseudogene. The sequenced material came from blood. This clonotype originated in a girl between 2 and 10 years old in good health. CDR3 coding DNA: TGTGCCAGCAGCACTTGGGACAGGGGGAAAGATACGCAGTATTTT. This sequence encodes CASSTWDRGKDTQYF.